The clone carrying this T cell receptor (beta chain) has only a few counts. This CDR3 is 17 amino acids long. Per germline, CDR1 SNHLY and CDR2 FYNNEI. Between the trimmed V and J ends, which lost 6 bases and 1 base, there was a span of 20 bases. Source study methods: Quantification of nucleated cells was approximated via reference gene primer amplification. Only in-frame clones appear in the TCRdb table, and some are missing; sequencing was by immunoSEQ multiplex PCR. That table is the source of V, J and clone size, and D and trimming were worked out from the DNA. The table records roughly 260,000 clones, roughly 86% of them present only once. These data originate in a study of blood T cell repertoires in COVID-19. On the study more broadly: Donors in the United States, Italy and Spain gave samples during acute or convalescent COVID-19. T cells, B-cell-depleted T cells, or PBMCs provided the cDNA or gDNA that served as material.

The sequenced sample consisted of peripheral blood. This clonotype was sampled from a woman between 50 and 59 years old with acute or convalescent COVID-19. The rearrangement uses TRBV2 and TRBJ2-3; the D is unclear. CDR3 sequence: CASSIIFRRSGTDTQYF. The CDR3 DNA follows: TGTGCCAGCAGCATAATCTTCCGGAGAAGCGGCACAGATACGCAGTATTTT.